The 30 T cell receptor beta chains below were found in one sample sequenced in a study of T cells in tuberculosis. Here immunoSEQ multiplex PCR was the method, and the copy in TCRdb shows in-frame clones only, minus some. The sample yields about 49,000 clones, roughly 96% seen once. Time point noted: new active TB diagnosis, blood taken before or within 7 days of starting treatment. Sequencing used PBMCs, obtained at tuberculosis diagnosis. The receptor source for this set is an adult with tuberculosis.

The chain joins TRBV6-5 to TRBJ1-2, with D possibly matching TRBD1 (5 bases). V shed 6 bases and J shed 7 bases, with 18 bases lying between them. This CDR3 comprises 14 residues. In germline, CDR1 is MNHEY, CDR2 SVGAGI. CDR3 sequence reads: CASSRSTGRGGYTF. In DNA form, the CDR3 reads TGTGCCAGCAGCCGATCTACAGGACGCGGTGGCTACACCTTC.

The chain employs TRBV27 and TRBJ1-2; no firm D call. There are 13 residues in the CDR3. V was trimmed by 6 bases and J by 1 base, leaving 9 bases between them. In germline, CDR1 is MNHEY, CDR2 SMNVEV (reference sequence). The CDR3 region has the DNA TGTGCCAGCAGGACAACTTTTAACTATGGCTACACCTTC. It is translated as CASRTTFNYGYTF.

The rearrangement joins TRBV4-3 to TRBJ2-1, with 10 positions matching TRBD2. V lost 0 bases, J lost 8 bases, and 4 bases stayed unmatched. This CDR3 spans 15 amino acids. CDR1 and CDR2 from the germline V gene are LGHNA and YSLEER. The CDR3 nucleotides read TGCGCCAGCAGCCAAGATCTAGCGGGAGTCGATGAGCAGTTCTTC. This gives the protein CASSQDLAGVDEQFF.

The chain is built from TRBV6-6 and TRBJ1-5; D remains unclear. CDR1 and CDR2 from the germline V gene are MNHNY and SVGAGI (reference sequence). V was cut by 7 bases and J by 2 bases, with 12 bases left in between. The CDR3 is 14 amino acids. The CDR3 loop is CASTNPQGNQPQHF. The CDR3 region has the DNA TGTGCCAGCACTAATCCCCAGGGCAATCAGCCCCAGCATTTT.

The rearrangement joins TRBV4-3 to TRBJ2-2; tentative D call: TRBD1 (7 bases). The V end lost 3 bases, the J end lost 3 bases, and 20 bases lay between the germline ends. CDR1 and CDR2 (germline): LGHNA, YSLEER. The CDR3 totals 18 residues. Here the CDR3 DNA reads TGCGCCAGCAGCCATCCTATGACAGGGACTCCTGACACCGGGGAGCTGTTTTTT. Translation gives CASSHPMTGTPDTGELFF.

A single count supports this clone. The chain links TRBV19 to TRBJ1-3; D unclear. CDR1 is LNHDA, CDR2 SQIVND, per germline (reference sequence). CDR3 size: 13 residues. Trimming took off 2 bases at V and 1 base at J, with 3 bases between the two ends. The CDR3 DNA reads TGTGCCAGTAGTATATCGTCTGGAAACACCATATATTTT. Translated: CASSISSGNTIYF.

The genes are TRBV28 and TRBJ1-4, with 8 bases that match TRBD1. The CDR3 has 16 amino acids. Germline loops: CDR1 MDHEN, CDR2 SYDVKM. V lost 2 bases, J lost 3 bases, and 5 bases stayed unmatched. In nucleotides, the CDR3 is TGTGCCAGCAGTTTACCCGGGACAGGCTCTAATGAAAAACTGTTTTTT. It encodes CASSLPGTGSNEKLFF.

This clone was seen a single time. This sequence joins TRBV27 and TRBJ2-7; TRBD2 is a possible D gene (6 bases). Germline V gene data show CDR1 as MNHEY and CDR2 as SMNVEV (reference sequence). The CDR3 has 15 residues. Trimming took 4 bases from V and 3 from J, leaving 16 bases between them. In nucleotides, the CDR3 is TGTGCCAGCAGTTCCCCTGGAGGGGAGAACTACGAGCAGTACTTC. This translates into CASSSPGGENYEQYF.

This chain uses TRBV27 with TRBJ2-1, with D possibly matching TRBD2 (5 bases). CDR1 is MNHEY and CDR2 is SMNVEV in the germline V gene (reference sequence). The CDR3 spans 12 residues. V gave up 5 bases and J gave up 14 bases, with 16 bases separating them. DNA of the CDR3: TGTGCCAGCAGTGTCCGTGGCCCCGGGGAGTTCTTC. This gives the protein CASSVRGPGEFF.

This clone was seen only once. The chain has TRBV4-1 and TRBJ1-6, with TRBD1 identical over 7 bases. Germline trimming cut 4 bases from V and 7 bases from J; bases unmatched to any gene: 4. This CDR3 has 14 amino acids. The germline V gene has CDR1 MGHRA and CDR2 YSYEKL. The CDR3: CASSPGTVNSPLHF. The DNA for the CDR3 is TGCGCCAGCAGCCCGGGGACAGTAAATTCACCCCTCCACTTT.

V gene TRBV15 combines with J gene TRBJ2-7; the D gene is possibly TRBD2 (5 bases). This CDR3 contains 12 residues. V lost 2 bases and J 7 bases, leaving 9 bases between the germline ends. Germline loops: CDR1 LNHNV, CDR2 YYDKDF (reference sequence). The CDR3 region has the DNA TGTGCCACCAGCAGAATATCGGGAGAGCAGTACTTC. Protein: CATSRISGEQYF.

The V gene is TRBV5-1, the J gene TRBJ1-6; 7 positions agree with TRBD1. In germline, CDR1 is SGHRS, CDR2 YFSETQ. V shed 4 bases, J shed 7 bases, and the junction held 5 bases outside the gene matches. The CDR3 is made up of 14 amino acids. DNA of the CDR3: TGCGCCAGCAGCCTGGGACAGCAAAATTCACCCCTCCACTTT. Protein: CASSLGQQNSPLHF.

V usage is TRBV7-9 and J usage is TRBJ2-7, with D possibly matching TRBD2 (5 bases). The CDR3 totals 14 residues. Trimming removed 4 bases at V and 3 bases at J, with 13 bases between. Per the germline V gene, CDR1 is SEHNR and CDR2 is FQNEAQ (reference sequence). The CDR3 DNA reads TGTGCCAGCAGCTACCCCCCCCGGGGCTACGAGCAGTACTTC. Its translation: CASSYPPRGYEQYF.

This rearrangement joins TRBV6-5 to TRBJ2-5, with 10 positions matching TRBD1. Germline CDR1 reads MNHEY; CDR2 reads SVGAGI. The junction had 6 bases not matched to a gene; V was cut back by 2 bases and J by 3 bases. The CDR3 contains 16 residues. The CDR3 DNA sequence: TGTGCCAGCAGTTACCTGTGGACAGGGGGGAAAGAGACCCAGTACTTC. This sequence encodes CASSYLWTGGKETQYF.

The chain recombines TRBV19 with TRBJ2-7, with 10 positions matching TRBD1. Losses at the gene ends were 3 bases for V and 3 bases for J; bases not matched to a gene: 5. Per the germline V gene, CDR1 is LNHDA and CDR2 is SQIVND (reference sequence). The length of the CDR3 is 15 residues. CDR3 protein: CASSILGQGGYEQYF. In DNA form, the CDR3 reads TGTGCCAGTAGTATCCTCGGACAGGGGGGCTACGAGCAGTACTTC.

This clone was detected once. The V and J genes are TRBV30 and TRBJ1-4, with 8 bases fitting TRBD1. Per germline, CDR1 GTSNPN and CDR2 SVGIG (reference sequence). V shed 0 bases and J 8 bases; nucleotides not matched to a gene: 8. The CDR3 extends over 15 amino acids. CDR3 in amino acids: CAWSVSPGQGEKLFF. CDR3 sequence (DNA): TGTGCCTGGAGTGTTTCCCCCGGACAGGGCGAAAAACTGTTTTTT. Full variable domain (outside the CDR3, taken from reference TRBV30 and TRBJ1-4): SQTIHQWPATLVQPVGSPLSLECTVEGTSNPNLYWYRQAAGRGLQLLFYSVGIGQISSEVPQNLSASRPQDRQFILSSKKLLLSDSGFYLCAWSVSPGQGEKLFFGSGTQLSVL.

The chain has TRBV15 and TRBJ1-3; TRBD1 matches 10 bases. J was trimmed by 2 bases and V by 7 bases; bases with no gene match: 5. The CDR3 consists of 15 residues. The germline V gene has CDR1 LNHNV and CDR2 YYDKDF (reference sequence). The CDR3 nucleotides are TGTGCCACCACCTTGGACAGGGGGACTGGAAACACCATATATTTT. This encodes CATTLDRGTGNTIYF.

J is TRBJ2-5 and V is TRBV4-2, with a weak D call TRBD2 (5 bases). This CDR3 has 12 residues. Germline CDR1 and CDR2: LGHNA and YNFKEQ. The V end was cut by 6 bases, the J end by 5 bases, with 10 bases between. CDR3 sequence (DNA): TGTGCCAGCAGGGGCACGGGGGAGACCCAGTACTTC. Encoded protein: CASRGTGETQYF.

The V call is TRBV4-3, the J call TRBJ2-6; D might be TRBD2 (5 bases). The CDR3 sequence is 19 residues long. V lost 0 bases to trimming and J lost 2 bases, with 17 bases between them. In germline, CDR1 is LGHNA, CDR2 YSLEER. The CDR3 region has the DNA TGCGCCAGCAGCCAAGAGGTCCTAGCTGGTATTACTGGGGCCAACGTCCTGACTTTC. This translates into CASSQEVLAGITGANVLTF.

This chain links TRBV7-8 with TRBJ2-2; 9 nucleotides line up with TRBD2. Trimming cost V 5 bases and J 7 bases; bases outside gene matches: 11. The CDR3 is made up of 16 amino acids. Germline-derived CDR1 and CDR2 are SGHVS and FQNEAQ. CDR3 nucleotides: TGTGCCAGCAGCACCCCAGCGGGGGGTCTGGGCGGGGAGCTGTTTTTT. It is translated as CASSTPAGGLGGELFF. The complete variable domain, with remaining parts taken from reference TRBV7-8 and TRBJ2-2, reads GAGVSQSPRYKVAKRGQDVALRCDPISGHVSLFWYQQALGQGPEFLTYFQNEAQLDKSGLPSDRFFAERPEGSVSTLKIQRTQQEDSAVYLCASSTPAGGLGGELFFGEGSRLTVL.

The V and J genes are TRBV29-1 and TRBJ1-2; D is perhaps TRBD1 (5 bases). This CDR3 has 12 residues. Trimming took 4 bases from V and 4 from J, leaving 10 bases between them. Germline lookup yields CDR1 SQVTM and CDR2 ANQGSEA. CDR3 DNA: TGCAGCGTTGGTGGGACTACCTATGGCTACACCTTC. Translation: CSVGGTTYGYTF.

V and J are TRBV7-9 and TRBJ2-1; D remains ambiguous. The CDR3 has 14 residues. V lost 5 bases, J lost 6 bases, and 14 bases lay in between. Per germline, CDR1 SEHNR and CDR2 FQNEAQ (reference sequence). The CDR3 DNA follows: TGTGCCAGCAGCAGTCCGAGAATGTCCAATGAGCAGTTCTTC. Residues: CASSSPRMSNEQFF.

The V call is TRBV6-6, the J call TRBJ1-1; no definite D call. Trimming took off 6 bases at V and 11 bases at J, with 10 bases between the two ends. CDR3 size: 10 residues. CDR1 is MNHNY and CDR2 is SVGAGI in the germline V gene (reference sequence). The CDR3 DNA sequence: TGTGCCAGCAGGTCCTCCGTGGCTTTCTTT. Amino acids: CASRSSVAFF.

The chain uses TRBV7-2 and TRBJ2-7; TRBD1 might be the D (6 bases). The CDR3 sequence is 14 residues long. Trimming cost V 5 bases and J 3 bases, with 14 bases left between them. The germline gives CDR1 SGHTA, CDR2 FQGNSA. CDR3 nucleotide sequence: TGTGCCAGCAGCCGGGACACCAGCCTCTACGAGCAGTACTTC. It yields the protein CASSRDTSLYEQYF. The whole variable domain, remainder taken from reference TRBV7-2 and TRBJ2-7, is GAGVSQSPSNKVTEKGKDVELRCDPISGHTALYWYRQSLGQGLEFLIYFQGNSAPDKSGLPSDRFSAERTGGSVSTLTIQRTQQEDSAVYLCASSRDTSLYEQYFGPGTRLTVT.

The CDR3 region has the DNA TGTGCCTGGAGTGGACGACAGGGGGAGCAGCCCCAGCATTTT. This codes for CAWSGRQGEQPQHF. This chain joins TRBV30 and TRBJ1-5; TRBD1 matches 9 bases. Germline loops: CDR1 GTSNPN, CDR2 SVGIG (reference sequence). The ends lost 1 base at V and 7 bases at J; junction bases unmatched: 5. The CDR3 contains 14 residues.

V and J are TRBV10-2 and TRBJ1-1; the D gene is possibly TRBD1 (6 bases). The CDR3 contains 16 residues. CDR1 is WSHSY and CDR2 is SAAADI in the germline V gene. Trimming cost V 4 bases and J 1 base, with 16 bases left between them. CDR3 region: CASSVSGGRTNTEAFF. CDR3 in DNA: TGCGCCAGCAGTGTAAGCGGGGGCCGGACGAACACTGAAGCTTTCTTT.

Here the CDR3 reads CASSIGGEKLFF. CDR3 bases: TGTGCCAGCTCCATCGGGGGGGAAAAACTGTTTTTT. This chain uses TRBV6-5 with TRBJ1-4; weak D call: TRBD1 (5 bases). Germline V gene sequence: CDR1 MNHEY, CDR2 SVGAGI. The CDR3 runs to 12 residues. The V and J ends lost 8 bases and 8 bases respectively, with 12 bases between them.

The rearrangement links TRBV10-3 to TRBJ1-4, with a tentative D call TRBD1 (6 bases). Germline values: CDR1 ENHRY, CDR2 SYGVKD. With 5 bases removed from V and 7 bases from J, the gap between germline ends came to 14 bases. The CDR3 loop spans 14 amino acids. For the CDR3, the DNA is TGTGCCATCAGTACTGGGACATGGGGTGAAAAACTGTTTTTT. As protein: CAISTGTWGEKLFF.

The V call is TRBV6-5, the J call TRBJ1-3; perhaps TRBD1 as D (6 bases). Trimming stripped 0 bases from V and 4 bases from J, with 10 bases between. From germline, CDR1 is MNHEY and CDR2 SVGAGI. CDR3 length: 15 amino acids. The CDR3, as DNA: TGTGCCAGCAGTTACTCGAGGGGGAAAGGAAACACCATATATTTT. Encoded protein: CASSYSRGKGNTIYF.

The chain recombines TRBV6-5 with TRBJ1-4; 8 nucleotides align to TRBD1. This CDR3 contains 14 residues. The J segment lost 11 bases and the V segment lost 6 bases, leaving 11 bases of the junction unmatched. CDR1 is MNHEY, CDR2 SVGAGI, per germline. The CDR3 region has the DNA TGTGCCAGCAGCTTTGACAGGGGCCATGTGAAACTGTTTTTT. Residues: CASSFDRGHVKLFF.